This TCR beta chain is from a study of human T cells and chemical hapten exposure. General study results and limits: After DPC sensitization, TCRs above 1 in 1000 frequency showed no change.

As for time point: healthy volunteer bleed at 2 weeks. Before extraction, the whole blood was not fractionated, and total RNA was taken from it. The CDR3 spans 16 residues. The V and J ends lost 5 bases and 4 bases respectively, with 18 bases between them. Germline CDR1 MNHNY, CDR2 SVGAGI (reference sequence). Within the library, unique molecular identifiers were attached to each individual cDNA molecule. Authors' processing steps: Counts of TCRs in each sample centred on a median of about 99,000 and extended from around 25,000 to 690,000. TCRdb ran MiXCR on the RACE reads and lists one entry per CDR3 protein. The V and J calls and clone size are TCRdb's, not the authors'. The table has around 130,000 distinct CDR3 sequences, approximately 9.5% seen once. In the case of this clonotype: Its antigen is undetermined.

This TCR was recovered from a male donor in good health. Some clones in this sample may be carry-over from other donors' samples. The source material was whole blood. The gene calls are TRBV6-6 and TRBJ2-1; perhaps D is TRBD1 or TRBD2 (5 bases each). CDR3 residues: CASSTPPRGAYNEQFF. DNA of the CDR3: TGTGCCAGCAGTACCCCCCCTAGGGGAGCTTACAATGAGCAGTTCTTC.